The following is a T cell receptor beta chain sequence with its context. Treatment noted: oral pan-JAK inhibitor, 5-10 mg twice daily. Collected material from alopecia areata patients comprised lesional scalp punch biopsies and peripheral blood. The source of the sample is a study of CD8+ T cells in alopecia areata. As for the study in general: Scoring of severity for treated patients was based on percentage of affected scalp area.

Germline CDR1 reads LNHDA; CDR2 reads SQIVND (reference sequence). Trimming took off 2 bases at V and 4 bases at J, with 12 bases between the two ends. The CDR3 is 14 residues long. RNA, once extracted, was reverse transcribed into cDNA for use as the sequencing template. Sequenced by immunoSEQ multiplex PCR; TCRdb stores in-frame clones only, minus some. This table holds about 140,000 clones, around 86% found once. This sample comprised CD8+ T cells sorted from blood, obtained at week 4, from a patient treated with tofacitinib. The chain uses TRBV19 and TRBJ2-7, with D perhaps matching TRBD1 (5 bases). The source of this sequence is a human donor with alopecia areata. DNA of the CDR3: TGTGCCAGTAGTATAAGGGGCGACGTTTACGAGCAGTACTTC. Translated: CASSIRGDVYEQYF. Drawing the rest from reference TRBV19 and TRBJ2-7, the complete variable domain is DGGITQSPKYLFRKEGQNVTLSCEQNLNHDAMYWYRQDPGQGLRLIYYSQIVNDFQKGDIAEGYSVSREKKESFPLTVTSAQKNPTAFYLCASSIRGDVYEQYFGPGTRLTVT.